These T cell receptor beta chains were read from a single sample in a study of CD8+ T cells in alopecia areata. Clones were read by immunoSEQ multiplex PCR, and TCRdb kept only the in-frame ones, dropping some. The table has about 140,000 clones, about three fifths seen once; the top ten hold approximately 4.8%. Material: CD4+ T cells sorted from blood. The receptors were sampled from a human donor in good health. Both conserved end residues are part of each CDR3. D genes are given only for firm matches. Size is omitted from some rows. Given values are once, few, many or a class for expanded clones.

size: NA; J: TRBJ2-1; D: NA; V: TRBV14; DNA: TGTGCCAGCAGCCCTAAGGGACTGCCGCTGGGGGAGTTCTTC; CDR3: CASSPKGLPLGEFF
size: NA; J: TRBJ2-3; D: NA; V: TRBV4-1; DNA: TGCGCCAGCAGCCAAGATCTATTCGCCACAGATACGCAGTATTTT; CDR3: CASSQDLFATDTQYF
size: NA; J: TRBJ1-2; D: NA; V: TRBV7-2; DNA: TGTGCCAGCAGCTCGACAGAAGACTATGGCTACACCTTC; CDR3: CASSSTEDYGYTF
size: NA; J: TRBJ1-2; D: NA; V: TRBV5-4; DNA: TGTGCCAGCGGGGGGGGCGACTATGGCTACACCTTC; CDR3: CASGGGDYGYTF
size: NA; J: TRBJ2-3; D: TRBD2; V: TRBV7-6; DNA: TGTGCCAGCAGCCTGAGGGGACTAGCGGGGGCAGCAGATACGCAGTATTTT; CDR3: CASSLRGLAGAADTQYF
size: NA; J: TRBJ2-5; D: NA; V: TRBV11-2; DNA: TGTGCCAGCACCCACGGGGCCGGGGAGACCCAGTACTTC; CDR3: CASTHGAGETQYF
size: NA; J: TRBJ2-2; D: TRBD1; V: TRBV7-9; DNA: TGTGCCGGGGACAGGGGCCCTACGAACACCGGGGAGCTGTTTTTT; CDR3: CAGDRGPTNTGELFF
size: NA; J: TRBJ2-1; D: TRBD2; V: TRBV6-5; DNA: TGTGCCAGCAGTCGACGACTAGCGGGAGACAATGAGCAGTTCTTC; CDR3: CASSRRLAGDNEQFF
size: many; J: TRBJ1-1; D: NA; V: TRBV27; DNA: TGTGCCAGCAGACAACAGGGTCCCACTGAAGCTTTCTTT; CDR3: CASRQQGPTEAFF
size: NA; J: TRBJ1-4; D: NA; V: TRBV5-6; DNA: TGTGCCAGCAGCTTGGCAGGGAGGGTTGAAAAACTGTTTTTT; CDR3: CASSLAGRVEKLFF
size: few; J: TRBJ2-1; D: TRBD2; V: TRBV29-1; DNA: TGCAGCGTTCTAGCGGGAGGGAACAATGAGCAGTTCTTC; CDR3: CSVLAGGNNEQFF
size: NA; J: TRBJ2-1; D: TRBD2; V: TRBV7-9; DNA: TGTGCCAGCAGCTTAGTTCCGGGAGGCCGATACAATGAGCAGTTCTTC; CDR3: CASSLVPGGRYNEQFF
size: few; J: TRBJ2-1; D: NA; V: TRBV5-6; DNA: TGTGCCAGCAGCTTGTTCACAGGTTCCTACAATGAGCAGTTCTTC; CDR3: CASSLFTGSYNEQFF
size: NA; J: TRBJ2-7; D: NA; V: TRBV5-1; DNA: TGCGCCAGCAGACGTACAGGGCTCGGGTCCTACGAGCAGTACTTC; CDR3: CASRRTGLGSYEQYF
size: NA; J: TRBJ1-5; D: TRBD1; V: TRBV7-9; DNA: TGTGCCAGCAGCTTAGTGGGCCGCGACAGGGGGTTCAATCAGCCCCAGCATTTT; CDR3: CASSLVGRDRGFNQPQHF
size: few; J: TRBJ2-1; D: TRBD1; V: TRBV29-1; DNA: TGCAGCGCCATCCGGGACAGTTCCCGAGATGATTACAATGAGCAGTTCTTC; CDR3: CSAIRDSSRDDYNEQFF
size: NA; J: TRBJ2-1; D: NA; V: TRBV7-9; DNA: TGTGCCAGCAGCTTGTTGAAGATATCTCGGAGATCCCTAAATGAGCAGTTCTTC; CDR3: CASSLLKISRRSLNEQFF
size: NA; J: TRBJ2-1; D: TRBD1; V: TRBV30; DNA: TGTGCCTGTCAGAACCGCCGGGACAGCTACAATGAGCAGTTCTTC; CDR3: CACQNRRDSYNEQFF
size: once; J: TRBJ2-7; D: NA; V: TRBV15; DNA: TGTGCCACCAGCAGACTGACGGCTGCCTACGAGCAGTACTTC; CDR3: CATSRLTAAYEQYF
size: NA; J: TRBJ2-1; D: NA; V: TRBV20-1; DNA: TGCAGTGCTAGAACCTCGGGTGAGCAGTTCTTC; CDR3: CSARTSGEQFF
size: NA; J: TRBJ1-5; D: TRBD1; V: TRBV6-1; DNA: TGTGCCAGCATGAGAGGGACAGGAGGTCAGCCCCAGCATTTT; CDR3: CASMRGTGGQPQHF
size: NA; J: TRBJ2-3; D: TRBD2; V: TRBV4-1; DNA: TGCGCCAGCAGCCAACCGACTAGCGGGAGTGCAGATACGCAGTATTTT; CDR3: CASSQPTSGSADTQYF
size: NA; J: TRBJ1-1; D: NA; V: TRBV29-1; DNA: TGCAGCGTCACTCCAGGGTGGACTGAAGCTTTCTTT; CDR3: CSVTPGWTEAFF
size: few; J: TRBJ2-7; D: NA; V: TRBV7-6; DNA: TGTGCCAGTGCGCTCCAGGGACGGGGCTACGAGCAGTACTTC; CDR3: CASALQGRGYEQYF
size: NA; J: TRBJ2-5; D: NA; V: TRBV11-2; DNA: TGTGCCAGCAGTTCATTTAGGACACGACCCCAAGAGACCCAGTACTTC; CDR3: CASSSFRTRPQETQYF
size: few; J: TRBJ2-7; D: NA; V: TRBV6-6; DNA: TGTGCCAGCAGTTACGGTTTGGGCGAGCAGTACTTC; CDR3: CASSYGLGEQYF
size: NA; J: TRBJ1-1; D: TRBD1; V: TRBV29-1; DNA: TGCAGCGTTGGACAGGGAGGGAACACTGAAGCTTTCTTT; CDR3: CSVGQGGNTEAFF
size: few; J: TRBJ2-3; D: TRBD2; V: TRBV10-3; DNA: TGTGGCGCACGAGCTAGCGGGAGGAGGGATACGCAGTATTTT; CDR3: CGARASGRRDTQYF
size: NA; J: TRBJ1-4; D: NA; V: TRBV7-6; DNA: TGTGCCAGCAGCTTAGTCGGGGGGGCTAATGAAAAACTGTTTTTT; CDR3: CASSLVGGANEKLFF
size: few; J: TRBJ2-5; D: NA; V: TRBV13; DNA: TGTGCCAGCAGCTTAGCCAGGGTTGAAGAGACCCAGTACTTC; CDR3: CASSLARVEETQYF
size: NA; J: TRBJ1-1; D: NA; V: TRBV9; DNA: TGTGCCAGCAGCGTAGGGACGGGATACGAAGCTTTCTTT; CDR3: CASSVGTGYEAFF
size: few; J: TRBJ2-5; D: NA; V: TRBV6-6; DNA: TGTGCCAGCAGCATTAGCGGCCAAGAGACCCAGTACTTC; CDR3: CASSISGQETQYF
size: NA; J: TRBJ2-1; D: TRBD2; V: TRBV2; DNA: TGTGCCAGCAGTGCCCTAGCGGGAGGAAAACAGTTCTTC; CDR3: CASSALAGGKQFF
size: NA; J: TRBJ1-4; D: NA; V: TRBV6-5; DNA: TGTGCCAGCAGGGTCCCCGGGAGCGAAAAACTGTTTTTT; CDR3: CASRVPGSEKLFF
size: NA; J: TRBJ2-1; D: TRBD2; V: TRBV11-2; DNA: TGTGCCAGCAGCTTAAGCGGGAGTGGTGAGCAGTTCTTC; CDR3: CASSLSGSGEQFF
size: few; J: TRBJ2-1; D: TRBD2; V: TRBV29-1; DNA: TGCAGCGTTGAGAAAACGACTAGCGGGAGGATTGTGTTCGATGAGCAGTTCTTC; CDR3: CSVEKTTSGRIVFDEQFF
size: NA; J: TRBJ1-1; D: NA; V: TRBV19; DNA: TGTGCCAGTACCACGAACACTGAAGCTTTCTTT; CDR3: CASTTNTEAFF
size: NA; J: TRBJ2-7; D: NA; V: TRBV18; DNA: TGTGCCAGCTCATCGAGCTCCTACGAGCAGTACTTC; CDR3: CASSSSSYEQYF
size: NA; J: TRBJ2-6; D: NA; V: TRBV30; DNA: TGTGCCTGGCAGGGGCCTGGGGCCAACGTCCTGACTTTC; CDR3: CAWQGPGANVLTF
size: NA; J: TRBJ2-7; D: TRBD2; V: TRBV10-3; DNA: TGTGCCATCCTCGGGACTAAGGGAGCGCAGTACTTC; CDR3: CAILGTKGAQYF
size: NA; J: TRBJ2-7; D: NA; V: TRBV6-5; DNA: TGTGCCAGCAGTTACTCGACCCAGGGTAGGCGCGAGCAGTACTTC; CDR3: CASSYSTQGRREQYF
size: NA; J: TRBJ2-5; D: TRBD2; V: TRBV5-4; DNA: TGTGCCAGCAGCCAGGGACTAGCGGAGCCCGCGGCCCAGTACTTC; CDR3: CASSQGLAEPAAQYF
size: once; J: TRBJ2-1; D: TRBD2; V: TRBV2; DNA: TGTGCCAGCAGCGACTACAATTTAGCGGGAGGAGGGGTGGATGAGCAGTTCTTC; CDR3: CASSDYNLAGGGVDEQFF
size: NA; J: TRBJ1-2; D: NA; V: TRBV6-5; DNA: TGTGCCAGCAATCTGCAAGCTAACTATGGCTACACCTTC; CDR3: CASNLQANYGYTF
size: NA; J: TRBJ2-5; D: TRBD1; V: TRBV5-4; DNA: TGTGCCAGCAGCGGAACCGGGACAGGGGTGGAGACCCAGTACTTC; CDR3: CASSGTGTGVETQYF
size: NA; J: TRBJ2-1; D: NA; V: TRBV6-1; DNA: TGTGCCAGCAGCAGAGGTGGCTCCTACAATGAGCAGTTCTTC; CDR3: CASSRGGSYNEQFF
size: few; J: TRBJ2-7; D: NA; V: TRBV29-1; DNA: TGCAGCGCCAGGGACGGCTCCTACGAGCAGTACTTC; CDR3: CSARDGSYEQYF
size: few; J: TRBJ2-3; D: TRBD1; V: TRBV29-1; DNA: TGCAGCGTTGACCCGGGACAGGGGGCAGCGGATACGCAGTATTTT; CDR3: CSVDPGQGAADTQYF